These 29 T cell receptor beta chains originate from one sample sequenced in a study of spatial heterogeneity in lung cancer. TCRdb itself ran the 5' RACE reads through MiXCR, one entry per CDR3 protein. The table has approximately 92,000 distinct CDR3 sequences, approximately 12% seen once; the top ten hold roughly 41%. The time point was: sample taken at primary tumor resection. Sample: PBMCs, taken at surgery. The receptor source for this set is a male donor with early-stage non-small cell lung cancer.

The chain couples TRBV5-4 to TRBJ1-1; D gene unclear. The CDR3 totals 14 residues. V lost 4 bases to trimming and J lost 4 bases, with 14 bases between them. In germline, CDR1 is SGHNT, CDR2 YYREEE (reference sequence). CDR3 nucleotides: TGTGCCAGCAGCCCGGACCCGGGCGGCACTGAAGCTTTCTTT. It translates to CASSPDPGGTEAFF.

This clonotype was picked up a small number of times. The chain employs TRBV19 and TRBJ2-5; 10 bases align to TRBD2. CDR1 and CDR2 (germline): LNHDA, SQIVND (reference sequence). The V and J ends lost 1 base and 5 bases, in that order; junction bases with no gene match: 4. The CDR3 runs to 15 residues. The CDR3 loop is CASSIGTSGSETQYF. The CDR3 nucleotides are TGTGCCAGTAGTATAGGGACTAGCGGATCTGAGACCCAGTACTTC.

This clonotype was counted at least ten times. This chain uses TRBV24-1 with TRBJ2-1; TRBD1 agrees at 11 bases. Germline-derived CDR1 and CDR2 are KGHDR and SFDVKD. The CDR3 has 16 residues. V shed 4 bases, J shed 7 bases, and the junction held 8 bases outside the gene matches. The CDR3 nucleotides read TGTGCCACCAGTGACGGGAAGGACAGGGGGCATAATGAGCAGTTCTTC. Its protein is CATSDGKDRGHNEQFF.

The gene calls are TRBV5-1 and TRBJ1-4, with 7 bases fitting TRBD1. V gave up 4 bases and J gave up 7 bases; unmatched junction bases: 7. Germline values: CDR1 SGHRS, CDR2 YFSETQ. The CDR3 has 14 amino acids. CDR3 amino acids: CASSPDRLPEKLFF. The CDR3 DNA reads as TGCGCCAGCAGCCCGGACAGGTTGCCTGAAAAACTGTTTTTT.

This clonotype was seen more than once but under ten times. The chain has TRBV5-1 and TRBJ1-1; D is unclear. CDR3 size: 13 residues. Looked up from germline, CDR1 is SGHRS and CDR2 is YFSETQ. The ends were cut back, 0 bases at V and 4 bases at J, with 7 bases in the middle. The CDR3 nucleotides read TGCGCCAGCAGCTTGGACATGGCCACTGAAGCTTTCTTT. Its translation: CASSLDMATEAFF.

The table lists this clonotype with a few counts. The rearrangement joins TRBV5-1 to TRBJ1-1; 7 positions match TRBD1. The germline gives CDR1 SGHRS, CDR2 YFSETQ. The CDR3 is made up of 13 amino acids. V dropped 0 bases and J dropped 10; count of bases not matched to a gene: 6. In DNA, the CDR3 is TGCGCCAGCAGCTTGGGACAGGGACGTGGAGCTTTCTTT. Protein product: CASSLGQGRGAFF. Full variable domain (rest looked up from reference TRBV5-1 and TRBJ1-1): KAGVTQTPRYLIKTRGQQVTLSCSPISGHRSVSWYQQTPGQGLQFLFEYFSETQRNKGNFPGRFSGRQFSNSRSEMNVSTLELGDSALYLCASSLGQGRGAFFGQGTRLTVV.

Only a few counts were recorded for this clonotype. This chain joins TRBV12-5 and TRBJ1-1; D is perhaps TRBD1 (6 bases). CDR1 is LGHNT and CDR2 is FRNRAP in the germline V gene. The CDR3 length is 12 residues. The germline V and J ends were trimmed by 6 bases and 1 base, with 6 bases remaining between them. CDR3 nucleotide sequence: TGTGCTAGTGGACAGGGGAACACTGAAGCTTTCTTT. This codes for CASGQGNTEAFF.

This clonotype was recorded a few times. V and J are TRBV12-3 or TRBV12-4 and TRBJ1-2; no definite D call. V lost 5 bases, J lost 4 bases, and 11 bases lay in between. The length of the CDR3 is 13 residues. The CDR3 reads CASSATVGYGYTF. The CDR3 bases are TGTGCCAGCAGTGCTACAGTAGGCTATGGCTACACCTTC.

This clonotype showed up just a few times. The genes are TRBV6-6 and TRBJ1-5; a possible D gene is TRBD1 (5 bases). Trimming cost V 6 bases and J 1 base, with 13 bases left between them. CDR1 and CDR2 (germline): MNHNY, SVGAGI (reference sequence). The CDR3 totals 15 residues. The CDR3, as DNA: TGTGCCAGCAGATCACAGGCCCCCAGCAATCAGCCCCAGCATTTT. Translated, it gives CASRSQAPSNQPQHF.

This clonotype has at least ten counts. The genes are TRBV11-2 and TRBJ1-2; D is unclear. This CDR3 is 16 amino acids long. Per germline, CDR1 SGHAT and CDR2 FQNNGV. V was cut by 5 bases and J by 1 base, with 17 bases left in between. This CDR3 reads CASSPIRKNVNYGYTF. The CDR3, as DNA: TGTGCCAGCAGCCCGATCCGGAAGAACGTTAACTATGGCTACACCTTC.

This clonotype was counted a few times. The V gene is TRBV20-1, the J gene TRBJ2-7; 10 bases are shared with TRBD1. The J segment lost 1 base and the V segment lost 5 bases, leaving 8 bases of the junction unmatched. The CDR3 covers 15 residues. Germline values: CDR1 DFQATT, CDR2 SNEGSKA (reference sequence). The CDR3 nucleotides are TGCAGTGCTCGAGGACAGGGGGGTCGATCCTACGAGCAGTACTTC. As protein: CSARGQGGRSYEQYF.

J is TRBJ2-7 and V is TRBV12-3 or TRBV12-4; TRBD1 is a possible D gene (5 bases). This CDR3 has 15 amino acids. Trimming took 6 bases from V and 4 from J, leaving 19 bases between them. The CDR3 here is CASSSPRAREYEQYF. The CDR3 bases are TGTGCCAGCAGCAGCCCCAGGGCCCGCGAATACGAGCAGTACTTC.

This clonotype was seen a handful of times. J is TRBJ1-2 and V is TRBV7-2, with D unresolved. Germline CDR1 and CDR2: SGHTA and FQGNSA. This CDR3 is built from 13 residues. V was pared by 5 bases and J by 9 bases, with 16 bases between. The CDR3 here is CASSPTIGGSYTF. In nucleotides, the CDR3 is TGTGCCAGCAGCCCAACCATAGGCGGGAGCTACACCTTC. Full variable domain (outside the CDR3, taken from reference TRBV7-2 and TRBJ1-2): GAGVSQSPSNKVTEKGKDVELRCDPISGHTALYWYRQSLGQGLEFLIYFQGNSAPDKSGLPSDRFSAERTGGSVSTLTIQRTQQEDSAVYLCASSPTIGGSYTFGSGTRLTVV.

This clonotype occurred many times. This chain links TRBV24-1 with TRBJ2-1, with 9 bases identical to TRBD2. This CDR3 contains 15 residues. Germline V CDR1 and CDR2: KGHDR, SFDVKD. The J segment lost 8 bases and the V segment lost 4 bases, leaving 8 bases of the junction unmatched. The CDR3 DNA reads TGTGCCACCAGTGACGGCGGGAGGGCTCTTGATGAGCAGTTCTTC. Its protein product is CATSDGGRALDEQFF.

This clonotype showed up many times. CDR3 nucleotides: TGTGCCAGCAGCTTAGTGGCTGAGGGCTTCGATGCTTTCTTT. Its translation: CASSLVAEGFDAFF. The chain couples TRBV7-2 to TRBJ1-1; no clear D. The CDR3 spans 14 residues. With 1 base removed from V and 11 bases from J, the gap between germline ends came to 17 bases. Germline assignment: CDR1 SGHTA and CDR2 FQGNSA.

This clonotype was seen a handful of times. The chain employs TRBV5-1 and TRBJ2-7; D remains unclear. The ends were cut back, 0 bases at V and 0 bases at J, with 10 bases in the middle. The CDR3 totals 15 residues. The germline V gene encodes CDR1 SGHRS and CDR2 YFSETQ. CDR3: CASSLDPDSSYEQYF. The CDR3 DNA is TGCGCCAGCAGCTTGGACCCCGATAGCTCCTACGAGCAGTACTTC.

This clonotype was observed a handful of times. The chain couples TRBV7-2 to TRBJ2-1; 10 nucleotides match TRBD1. The CDR3 extends over 15 amino acids. J lost 4 bases, V lost 5 bases, and 5 bases had no gene match. Germline V gene sequence: CDR1 SGHTA, CDR2 FQGNSA. The chain's CDR3 is CASSTGQGIYNEQFF. In DNA, the CDR3 is TGTGCCAGCAGCACGGGACAGGGGATATACAATGAGCAGTTCTTC.

The chain recombines TRBV7-2 with TRBJ2-5; 8 positions agree with TRBD1. Per the germline V gene, CDR1 is SGHTA and CDR2 is FQGNSA. V lost 2 bases to trimming and J lost 5 bases; unmatched junction nucleotides: 10. The CDR3 runs to 16 residues. The CDR3: CASSLKVQTGDETQYF. Written as DNA, the CDR3 is TGTGCCAGCAGCTTAAAAGTCCAGACAGGGGATGAGACCCAGTACTTC.

The rearrangement links TRBV4-1 to TRBJ2-2; 10 positions agree with TRBD1. Germline V gene data show CDR1 as MGHRA and CDR2 as YSYEKL. The CDR3 totals 16 residues. J gave up 3 bases and V 4 bases, and 5 bases lay outside the gene matches. The CDR3 reads CASSRGQGGDTGELFF. Here the CDR3 DNA reads TGCGCCAGCAGCCGAGGACAGGGGGGAGACACCGGGGAGCTGTTTTTT.

This clonotype has more than one count but fewer than ten. This rearrangement joins TRBV20-1 to TRBJ2-7; maybe TRBD2 (6 bases). Trimming cost V 4 bases and J 1 base, with 11 bases left between them. The CDR3 spans 13 residues. Germline assignment: CDR1 DFQATT and CDR2 SNEGSKA (reference sequence). Here the CDR3 reads CSATVGTSYEQYF. In DNA form, the CDR3 reads TGCAGTGCTACGGTAGGGACTTCCTACGAGCAGTACTTC.

A few counts support this clonotype. The J gene is TRBJ1-1, the V gene TRBV7-2; no clear D. Germline V lookup: CDR1 SGHTA, CDR2 FQGNSA. This CDR3 is built from 14 residues. Trimming left V 2 bases short and J 1 base short, with 8 bases between. CDR3: CASSLHRQNTEAFF. CDR3 DNA: TGTGCCAGCAGCTTACATCGGCAGAACACTGAAGCTTTCTTT.

This clonotype was counted only a few times. This rearrangement joins TRBV7-2 to TRBJ1-4; the D gene is possibly TRBD1 (6 bases). The length of the CDR3 is 15 residues. V gave up 1 base and J gave up 5 bases, with 11 bases separating them. Germline assignment: CDR1 SGHTA and CDR2 FQGNSA. This CDR3 reads CASSLEQGRNEKLFF. In DNA, the CDR3 is TGTGCCAGCAGCTTAGAGCAGGGGAGGAATGAAAAACTGTTTTTT. The full variable domain, its missing parts supplied by reference TRBV7-2 and TRBJ1-4, is GAGVSQSPSNKVTEKGKDVELRCDPISGHTALYWYRQSLGQGLEFLIYFQGNSAPDKSGLPSDRFSAERTGGSVSTLTIQRTQQEDSAVYLCASSLEQGRNEKLFFGSGTQLSVL.

This clonotype was seen at least ten times. V is TRBV28 and J is TRBJ1-5; D is unresolved. The ends were cut back, 3 bases at V and 6 bases at J, with 3 bases in the middle. CDR3 size: 11 residues. Germline-derived CDR1 and CDR2 are MDHEN and SYDVKM. The CDR3 spells CASSLTQPQHF. The CDR3 DNA is TGTGCCAGCAGTTTGACTCAGCCCCAGCATTTT.

This clonotype has a handful of counts. The V gene is TRBV4-1, the J gene TRBJ2-3, with D maybe TRBD1 (5 bases). Germline CDR1 reads MGHRA; CDR2 reads YSYEKL. This CDR3 region has 15 residues. V was trimmed by 1 base and J by 2 bases, leaving 10 bases between them. The CDR3 here is CASSQVRQTTDTQYF. Here the CDR3 DNA reads TGCGCCAGCAGCCAAGTCCGACAGACCACAGATACGCAGTATTTT.

This clonotype was picked up a small number of times. The chain couples TRBV14 to TRBJ1-2; D is undetermined. V lost 1 base and J lost 8, with 11 bases in between. The CDR3 contains 13 residues. Germline V CDR1 and CDR2: SGHDN, FVKESK. As DNA, the CDR3 is TGTGCCAGCAGCCAAGTTTTAGGACCGGGCTACACCTTC. Residues: CASSQVLGPGYTF.

There are a few counts of this clonotype. This sequence joins TRBV7-2 and TRBJ2-5; D gene unclear. Germline CDR1 reads SGHTA; CDR2 reads FQGNSA. CDR3 size: 15 residues. The germline V and J ends were trimmed by 1 base and 1 base, with 10 bases remaining between them. CDR3 DNA sequence: TGTGCCAGCAGCTTAGGTTTTAGGGTCCAAGAGACCCAGTACTTC. It codes for CASSLGFRVQETQYF.

The genes are TRBV27 and TRBJ2-5, with TRBD2 matching over 10 bases. This CDR3 is built from 14 residues. Per germline, CDR1 MNHEY and CDR2 SMNVEV (reference sequence). V lost 5 bases, J lost 3 bases, and 3 bases stayed unmatched. CDR3 in DNA: TGTGCCAGCAGTGTGCTAGCGGGAGAAGAGACCCAGTACTTC. Its protein is CASSVLAGEETQYF.

This clonotype was seen at least ten times. The chain uses TRBV24-1 and TRBJ1-2; 7 nucleotides match TRBD1. This CDR3 spans 16 amino acids. Germline CDR1 and CDR2: KGHDR and SFDVKD. The V gene end was trimmed by 11 bases and the J gene end by 3 bases; junction bases not matched to a gene: 17. The CDR3 DNA follows: TGTGCCATCAACTACCTCCGGGACAGCTTCTACTATGGCTACACCTTC. It codes for CAINYLRDSFYYGYTF.

The CDR3 region is CATSRVGVGETQYF. CDR3 sequence (DNA): TGTGCCACCAGCAGAGTGGGAGTGGGAGAGACCCAGTACTTC. The rearrangement links TRBV15 to TRBJ2-5, with D possibly matching TRBD2 (5 bases). The CDR3 totals 14 residues. CDR1 LNHNV and CDR2 YYDKDF come from the germline V gene (reference sequence). Between the trimmed V and J ends, which lost 1 base and 4 bases, there was a span of 10 bases.